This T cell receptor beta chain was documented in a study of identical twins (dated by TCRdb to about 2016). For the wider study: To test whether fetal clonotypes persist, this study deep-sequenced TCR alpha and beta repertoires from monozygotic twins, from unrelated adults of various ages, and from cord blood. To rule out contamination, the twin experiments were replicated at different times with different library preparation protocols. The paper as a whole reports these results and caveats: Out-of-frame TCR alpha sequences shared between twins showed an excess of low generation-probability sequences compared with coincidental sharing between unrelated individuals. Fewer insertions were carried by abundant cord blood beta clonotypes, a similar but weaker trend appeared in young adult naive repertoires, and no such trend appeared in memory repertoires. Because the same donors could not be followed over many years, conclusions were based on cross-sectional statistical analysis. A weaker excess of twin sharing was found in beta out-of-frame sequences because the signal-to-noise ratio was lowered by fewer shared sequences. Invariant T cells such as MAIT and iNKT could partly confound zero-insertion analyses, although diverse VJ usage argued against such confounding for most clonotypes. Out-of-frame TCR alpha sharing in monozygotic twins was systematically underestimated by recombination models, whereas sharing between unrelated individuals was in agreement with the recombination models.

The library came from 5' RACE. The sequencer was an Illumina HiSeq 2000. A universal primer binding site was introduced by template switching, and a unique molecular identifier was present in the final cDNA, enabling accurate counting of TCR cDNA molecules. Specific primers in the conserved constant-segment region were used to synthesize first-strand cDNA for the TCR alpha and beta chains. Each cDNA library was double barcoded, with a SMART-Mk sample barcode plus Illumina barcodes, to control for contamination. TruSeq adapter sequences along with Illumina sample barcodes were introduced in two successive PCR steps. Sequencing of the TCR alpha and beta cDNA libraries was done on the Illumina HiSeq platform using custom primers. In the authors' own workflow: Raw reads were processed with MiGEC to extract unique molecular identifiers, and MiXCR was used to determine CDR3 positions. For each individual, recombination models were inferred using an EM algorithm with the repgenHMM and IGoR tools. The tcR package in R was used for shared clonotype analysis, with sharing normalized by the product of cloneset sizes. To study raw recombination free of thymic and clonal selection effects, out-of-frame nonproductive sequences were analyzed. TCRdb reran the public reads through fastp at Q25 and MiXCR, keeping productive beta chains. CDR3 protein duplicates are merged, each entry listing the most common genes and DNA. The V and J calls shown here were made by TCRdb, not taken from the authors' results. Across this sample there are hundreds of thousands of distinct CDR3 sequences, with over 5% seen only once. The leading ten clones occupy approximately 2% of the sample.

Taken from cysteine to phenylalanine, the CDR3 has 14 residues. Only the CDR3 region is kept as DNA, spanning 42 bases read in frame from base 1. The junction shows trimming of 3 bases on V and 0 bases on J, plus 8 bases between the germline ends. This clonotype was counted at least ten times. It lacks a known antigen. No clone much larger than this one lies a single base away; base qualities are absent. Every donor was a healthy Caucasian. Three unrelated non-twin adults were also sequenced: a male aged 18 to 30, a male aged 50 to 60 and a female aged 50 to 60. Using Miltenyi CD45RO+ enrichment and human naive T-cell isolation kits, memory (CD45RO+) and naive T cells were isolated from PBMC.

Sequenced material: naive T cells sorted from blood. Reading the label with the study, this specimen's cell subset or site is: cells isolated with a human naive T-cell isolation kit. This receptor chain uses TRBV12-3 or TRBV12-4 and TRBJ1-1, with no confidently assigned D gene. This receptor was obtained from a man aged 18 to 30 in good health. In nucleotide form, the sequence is TGTGCCAGCAGTTTCAGAGGAATGAACACTGAAGCTTTCTTT. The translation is CASSFRGMNTEAFF.